One sample yielded the 23 T cell receptor beta chains listed below, sequenced in a study of regulatory T cells in long-lasting Graves disease. With iRepertoire HTBI primers and Arm-PCR of CDR3 regions, TCR beta libraries were built. TCRdb re-derived calls from the multiplex PCR reads in MiXCR, one entry per CDR3 protein. The sample has 400,000 to 500,000 distinct CDR3 sequences; over 15% are singletons. Stated time point: newly diagnosed GD, antithyroid drugs for less than 3 months. TCR sequences were obtained from RNA taken from PBMCs. The sample was also reused in another study, on T cells in Graves' hyperthyroidism and ophthalmopathy.

The source was peripheral blood mononuclear cells (PBMCs), collected at new diagnosis, from a patient treated with antithyroid drugs. The source is a woman aged 30 to 39 with Graves disease.

The chain joins TRBV7-2 to TRBJ2-1; the D call may be TRBD1 or TRBD2 (6 bases each). Trimming stripped 4 bases from V and 6 bases from J, with 28 bases between. The CDR3 spans 19 residues. Germline V lookup: CDR1 SGHTA, CDR2 FQGNSA. Written as DNA, the CDR3 is TGTGCCAGCAGCTCCCCTAACGAGACAGGAGGGTTGTATTCCAATGAGCAGTTCTTC. It codes for CASSSPNETGGLYSNEQFF.

The rearrangement links TRBV28 to TRBJ2-6, with D possibly being TRBD1 or TRBD2 (6 bases each). Trimming took 5 bases from V and 0 from J, leaving 20 bases between them. The CDR3 is 19 amino acids. Germline V CDR1 and CDR2: MDHEN, SYDVKM. The CDR3 sequence: CASSHPSRGAFSGANVLTF. The CDR3 coding sequence is TGTGCCAGCAGTCACCCTTCGAGGGGGGCATTCTCTGGGGCCAACGTCCTGACTTTC.

This clonotype came up a few times. The chain has TRBV18 and TRBJ2-5; D is unclear. The CDR3 extends over 14 amino acids. Between the trimmed V and J ends, which lost 3 bases and 0 bases, there was a span of 8 bases. The germline V gene has CDR1 KGHSH and CDR2 LQKENI. This chain's CDR3 is CASSPSLNQETQYF. In DNA form, the CDR3 reads TGTGCCAGCTCACCTTCATTGAACCAAGAGACCCAGTACTTC.

This clonotype was recorded a few times. The chain links TRBV28 to TRBJ2-7, with D perhaps given as TRBD1 or TRBD2 (5 bases each). The CDR3 loop spans 13 amino acids. The germline CDR1 and CDR2 sequences are MDHEN and SYDVKM. V lost 6 bases to trimming and J lost 5 bases, with 14 bases between them. The CDR3 nucleotides read TGTGCCAGCAGCCTTGGGACGACCAACGAGCAGTACTTC. It specifies CASSLGTTNEQYF.

This clonotype appeared many times. The chain carries TRBV15 and TRBJ2-2; a weak D match, TRBD1 (5 bases). Germline-derived CDR1 and CDR2 are LNHNV and YYDKDF (reference sequence). The CDR3 covers 16 residues. V gave up 1 base and J gave up 0 bases, with 9 bases separating them. The CDR3 DNA follows: TGTGCCACCAGCAGAGGCAGGGTGTCGAACACCGGGGAGCTGTTTTTT. Residues: CATSRGRVSNTGELFF.

The sample holds one count of this clonotype. Given a much more abundant clone one base away, this may be a read error. The chain recombines TRBV5-1 with TRBJ2-7; 7 bases map to TRBD2. Germline trimming cut 0 bases from V and 7 bases from J; bases unmatched to any gene: 13. Germline-derived CDR1 and CDR2 are SGHRS and YFSETQ. The CDR3 sequence is 16 residues long. CDR3: CASSLEAGTPGNEQYF. The DNA for the CDR3 is TGCGCCAGCAGCTTGGAAGCGGGGACTCCTGGCAATGAGCAGTACTTC.

This chain links TRBV19 with TRBJ2-1; 11 nucleotides align to TRBD1. The CDR3 totals 15 residues. The junction had 6 bases not matched to a gene; V was cut back by 3 bases and J by 8 bases. Germline V gives CDR1 LNHDA, CDR2 SQIVND (reference sequence). The CDR3 coding sequence is TGTGCCAGTAGTATGGGTAGGACAGGGGGCTATGAGCAGTTCTTC. As protein: CASSMGRTGGYEQFF.

This clonotype was recorded many times. The rearrangement uses TRBV28 and TRBJ2-7, with D tentatively TRBD2 (6 bases). Trimming shortened V by 3 bases and J by 4 bases, and 16 bases separated the two germline ends. Germline V gene sequence: CDR1 MDHEN, CDR2 SYDVKM. This CDR3 comprises 15 residues. The CDR3 here is CASSFSSGLSYEQYF. The DNA of the CDR3 is TGTGCCAGCAGTTTTAGTAGCGGCCTAAGTTACGAGCAGTACTTC.

Note on this clonotype: The CDR3 does not end in the conserved phenylalanine or tryptophan, so this is likely a read error. V and J are TRBV28 and TRBJ2-1, with D unclear. Per germline, CDR1 MDHEN and CDR2 SYDVKM. With 7 bases removed from V and 2 bases from J, the gap between germline ends came to 12 bases. The CDR3 has 14 residues. The CDR3: CASTSEPTYNEQFL. The CDR3, as DNA: TGTGCCAGCACCTCCGAACCTACCTACAATGAGCAGTTCCTC.

In this sample, this clonotype turned up many times. The rearrangement links TRBV2 to TRBJ2-3; D gene ambiguous. The germline V gene encodes CDR1 SNHLY and CDR2 FYNNEI. V dropped 7 bases and J dropped 0 bases, with 11 bases sitting between them. The CDR3 sequence is 14 residues long. CDR3 residues: CASKGITSTDTQYF. CDR3 DNA: TGTGCCAGCAAGGGCATAACTAGCACAGATACGCAGTATTTT.

Many counts were recorded for this clonotype. The V gene is TRBV29-1, the J gene TRBJ2-7; the D call may be TRBD1 or TRBD2 (5 bases each). The CDR3 contains 14 residues. The V end was cut by 2 bases, the J end by 0 bases, with 11 bases between. Germline V CDR1 and CDR2: SQVTM, ANQGSEA. DNA for the CDR3: TGCAGCGTTGAATACGGGGCTAACTCCTACGAGCAGTACTTC. Its translation: CSVEYGANSYEQYF.

The chain combines TRBV9 with TRBJ2-7; 8 positions match TRBD2. The V segment lost 8 bases and the J segment 1 base; nucleotides outside the gene matches: 8. CDR3 length: 14 amino acids. Germline V gene lookup returns CDR1 SGDLS and CDR2 YYNGEE. CDR3 region: CARWVGGASYEQYF. CDR3 DNA: TGTGCCAGATGGGTCGGGGGGGCGTCCTACGAGCAGTACTTC.

CDR3 residues: CSAVPPRGEDRREQYF. The CDR3 DNA reads as TGCAGTGCAGTCCCCCCTCGGGGGGAAGATCGTCGAGAGCAGTACTTC. The chain employs TRBV20-1 and TRBJ2-7; 7 bases are a match to TRBD2. V trimming: 6 bases; J trimming: 7 bases; junction bases outside the gene matches: 21. CDR3 length: 16 amino acids. CDR1 is DFQATT and CDR2 is SNEGSKA in the germline V gene (reference sequence).

This clonotype was detected ten times or more. V is TRBV5-1 and J is TRBJ1-1; D possibly corresponds to TRBD1 (6 bases). Per the germline V gene, CDR1 is SGHRS and CDR2 is YFSETQ. V lost 3 bases and J lost 4, with 19 bases in between. The length of the CDR3 is 16 residues. This chain's CDR3 is CASSSGGRTGTTEAFF. CDR3 bases: TGCGCCAGCAGCTCGGGGGGCAGGACCGGCACCACTGAAGCTTTCTTT.

As concerns this clonotype: Since a much larger clone is just one base distant, this may be a read error. The chain recombines TRBV29-1 with TRBJ2-1, with TRBD1 matching over 7 bases. The CDR3 extends over 13 amino acids. Germline CDR1 is SQVTM and CDR2 is ANQGSEA. The V segment lost 5 bases and the J segment 10 bases; nucleotides outside the gene matches: 11. CDR3 sequence: CSVSDRSSYEQFF. The CDR3 coding sequence is TGCAGCGTTTCGGACAGGAGTTCCTACGAGCAGTTCTTC.

At least ten counts were recorded for this clonotype. The chain employs TRBV7-2 and TRBJ2-1, with TRBD2 matching over 8 bases. The CDR3 contains 15 residues. CDR1 is SGHTA, CDR2 FQGNSA, per germline. The V and J ends lost 3 bases and 9 bases, in that order; junction bases with no gene match: 10. CDR3 protein: CASSFGGGSLGEQFF. CDR3 coding DNA: TGTGCCAGCAGCTTTGGCGGGGGGTCCCTCGGTGAGCAGTTCTTC. The entire variable domain, with the rest obtained from reference TRBV7-2 and TRBJ2-1, is as follows: GAGVSQSPSNKVTEKGKDVELRCDPISGHTALYWYRQSLGQGLEFLIYFQGNSAPDKSGLPSDRFSAERTGGSVSTLTIQRTQQEDSAVYLCASSFGGGSLGEQFFGPGTRLTVL.

This clonotype was found many times. The CDR3 protein is CASRRDSYPGELFF. The CDR3 DNA is TGTGCCAGCCGCAGGGATAGTTATCCCGGGGAGCTGTTTTTT. J is TRBJ2-2 and V is TRBV6-1; TRBD1 is a possible D gene (5 bases). The germline V and J ends were trimmed by 8 bases and 6 bases, with 16 bases remaining between them. CDR3 length equals 14 residues. Germline V gene sequence: CDR1 MNHNS, CDR2 SASEGT.

The gene calls are TRBV10-1 and TRBJ1-1; D is ambiguous. This CDR3 is built from 13 residues. Trimming cost V 5 bases and J 0 bases, with 7 bases left between them. CDR1 WNHNN and CDR2 SYGVQD come from the germline V gene (reference sequence). The CDR3 DNA reads as TGCGCCAGCAGTCAATATATGAACACTGAAGCTTTCTTT. Protein: CASSQYMNTEAFF.

This clonotype was counted only a few times. The rearrangement links TRBV20-1 to TRBJ1-5; TRBD1 is a possible D gene (5 bases). The CDR3 contains 14 residues. From germline, CDR1 is DFQATT and CDR2 SNEGSKA (reference sequence). Trimming pared 3 bases from V and 3 bases from J, leaving 12 bases between. The CDR3 DNA follows: TGCAGTGCTAGTGGTACAGGAGACAATCAGCCCCAGCATTTT. Its translation: CSASGTGDNQPQHF.

This clonotype was detected ten times or more. The chain carries TRBV11-2 and TRBJ2-1; D is unresolved. CDR1 is SGHAT, CDR2 FQNNGV, per germline. V lost 1 base and J 6 bases, leaving 7 bases between the germline ends. The CDR3 runs to 13 residues. The CDR3 bases are TGTGCCAGCAGCTTAGGGAAGATCAATGAGCAGTTCTTC. This sequence encodes CASSLGKINEQFF.

This clonotype came up many times. V gene TRBV7-3 combines with J gene TRBJ2-3, with a weak D call TRBD2 (5 bases). This CDR3 has 14 residues. Trimming stripped 5 bases from V and 1 base from J, with 10 bases between. Germline loops: CDR1 SGHTA, CDR2 FQGTGA. The CDR3 loop is CASSRFSGTDTQYF. The CDR3 bases are TGTGCCAGCAGCCGCTTTAGCGGCACAGATACGCAGTATTTT.

This chain links TRBV20-1 with TRBJ1-5; TRBD1 might be the D (6 bases). V lost 0 bases and J 3 bases, leaving 12 bases between the germline ends. Germline V lookup: CDR1 DFQATT, CDR2 SNEGSKA (reference sequence). The CDR3 length is 15 residues. The CDR3 loop reads CSARDTGRNNQPQHF. CDR3 sequence (DNA): TGCAGTGCTAGAGACACAGGGAGGAACAATCAGCCCCAGCATTTT.

Ten or more counts support this clonotype. The genes are TRBV6-2 or TRBV6-3 and TRBJ1-4; D is possibly TRBD1 (6 bases). The CDR3 runs 15 residues. The germline gives CDR1 MNHEY, CDR2 SVGEGT. V was pared by 0 bases and J by 7 bases, with 12 bases between. CDR3: CASSYSGGPPEKLFF. The CDR3 DNA sequence: TGTGCCAGCAGTTACTCGGGGGGGCCCCCTGAAAAACTGTTTTTT.